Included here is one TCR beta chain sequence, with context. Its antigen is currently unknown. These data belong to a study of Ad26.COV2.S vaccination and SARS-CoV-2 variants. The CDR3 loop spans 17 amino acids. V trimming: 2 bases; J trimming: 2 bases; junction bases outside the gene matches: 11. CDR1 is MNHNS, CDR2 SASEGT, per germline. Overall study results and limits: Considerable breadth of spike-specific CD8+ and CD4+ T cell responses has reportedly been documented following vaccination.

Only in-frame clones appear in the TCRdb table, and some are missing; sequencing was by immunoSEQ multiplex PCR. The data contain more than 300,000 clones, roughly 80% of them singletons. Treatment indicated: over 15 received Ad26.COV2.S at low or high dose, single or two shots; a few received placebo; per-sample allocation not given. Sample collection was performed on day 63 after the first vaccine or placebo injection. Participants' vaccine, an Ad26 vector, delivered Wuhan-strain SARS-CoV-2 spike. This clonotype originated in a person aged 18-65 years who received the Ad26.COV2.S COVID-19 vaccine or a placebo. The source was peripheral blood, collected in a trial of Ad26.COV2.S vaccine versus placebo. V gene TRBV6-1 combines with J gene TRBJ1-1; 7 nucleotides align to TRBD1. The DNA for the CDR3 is TGTGCCAGCAGTGAATTTGCCGGGACAGCCTTAAACACTGAAGCTTTCTTT. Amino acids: CASSEFAGTALNTEAFF.